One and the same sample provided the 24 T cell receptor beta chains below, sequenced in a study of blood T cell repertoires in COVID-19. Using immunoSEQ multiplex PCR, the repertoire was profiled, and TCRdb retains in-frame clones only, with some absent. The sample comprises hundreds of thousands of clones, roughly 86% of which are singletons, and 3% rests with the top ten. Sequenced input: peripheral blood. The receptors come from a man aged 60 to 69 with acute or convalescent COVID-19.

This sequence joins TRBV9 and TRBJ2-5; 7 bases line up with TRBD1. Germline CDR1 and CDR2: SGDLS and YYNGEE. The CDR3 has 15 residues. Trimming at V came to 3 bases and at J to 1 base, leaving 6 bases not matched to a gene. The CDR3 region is CASSARQGSQETQYF. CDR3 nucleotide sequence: TGTGCCAGCAGCGCGAGACAGGGCAGCCAAGAGACCCAGTACTTC.

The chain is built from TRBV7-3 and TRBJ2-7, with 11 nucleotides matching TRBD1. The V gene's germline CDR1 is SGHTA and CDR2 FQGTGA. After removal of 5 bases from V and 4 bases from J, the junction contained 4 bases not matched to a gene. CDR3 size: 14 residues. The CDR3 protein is CASSRGQGAYEQYF. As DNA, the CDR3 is TGTGCCAGCAGCCGAGGACAGGGGGCTTACGAGCAGTACTTC.

This CDR3 reads CASSPGGGLFGYGYTF. In DNA, the CDR3 is TGTGCCAGCAGCCCCGGGGGTGGTCTCTTTGGCTATGGCTACACCTTC. The gene calls are TRBV28 and TRBJ1-2, with a possible D match to TRBD1 (5 bases). This CDR3 is 16 amino acids long. CDR1 is MDHEN and CDR2 is SYDVKM in the germline V gene. The ends were cut back, 6 bases at V and 4 bases at J, with 21 bases in the middle.

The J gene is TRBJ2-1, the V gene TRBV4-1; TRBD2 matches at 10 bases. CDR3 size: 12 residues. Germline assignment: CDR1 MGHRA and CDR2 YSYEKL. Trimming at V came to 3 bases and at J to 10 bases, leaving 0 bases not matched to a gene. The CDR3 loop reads CASSQGLAEQFF. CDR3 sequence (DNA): TGCGCCAGCAGCCAGGGACTAGCGGAGCAGTTCTTC.

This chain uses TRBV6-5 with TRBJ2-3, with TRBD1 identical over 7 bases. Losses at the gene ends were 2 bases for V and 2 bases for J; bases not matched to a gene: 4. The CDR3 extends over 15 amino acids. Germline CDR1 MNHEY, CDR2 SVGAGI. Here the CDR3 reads CASSYRTGLTDTQYF. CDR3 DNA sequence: TGTGCCAGCAGTTACCGGACAGGCCTCACAGATACGCAGTATTTT.

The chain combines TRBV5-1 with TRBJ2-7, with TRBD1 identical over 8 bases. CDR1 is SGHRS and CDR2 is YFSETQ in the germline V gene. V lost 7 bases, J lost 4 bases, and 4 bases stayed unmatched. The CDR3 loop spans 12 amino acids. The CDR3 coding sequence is TGCGCCAGCGGACAGGGTAAGTACGAGCAGTACTTC. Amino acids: CASGQGKYEQYF.

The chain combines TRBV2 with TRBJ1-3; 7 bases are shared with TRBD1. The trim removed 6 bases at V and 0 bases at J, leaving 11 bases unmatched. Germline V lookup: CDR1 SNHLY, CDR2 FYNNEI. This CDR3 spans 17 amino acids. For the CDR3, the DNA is TGTGCCAGCAGCGCCTCGGGACAGAGGTTCTCTGGAAACACCATATATTTT. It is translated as CASSASGQRFSGNTIYF.

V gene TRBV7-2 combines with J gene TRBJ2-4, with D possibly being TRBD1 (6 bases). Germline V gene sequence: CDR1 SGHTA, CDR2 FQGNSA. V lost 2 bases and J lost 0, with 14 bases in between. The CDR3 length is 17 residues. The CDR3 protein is CASSLTQGLLAKNIQYF. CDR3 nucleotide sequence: TGTGCCAGCAGCTTAACCCAGGGGCTACTAGCCAAAAACATTCAGTACTTC.

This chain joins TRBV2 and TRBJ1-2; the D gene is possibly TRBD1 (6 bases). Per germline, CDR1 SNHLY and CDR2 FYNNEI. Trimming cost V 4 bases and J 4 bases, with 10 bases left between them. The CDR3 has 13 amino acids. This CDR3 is CASSVRTAYGYTF. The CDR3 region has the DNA TGTGCCAGCAGTGTCCGGACAGCCTATGGCTACACCTTC. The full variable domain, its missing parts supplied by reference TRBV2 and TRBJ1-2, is EPEVTQTPSHQVTQMGQEVILRCVPISNHLYFYWYRQILGQKVEFLVSFYNNEISEKSEIFDDQFSVERPDGSNFTLKIRSTKLEDSAMYFCASSVRTAYGYTFGSGTRLTVV.

The CDR3 sequence is CASFNPSSYNSPLHF. The CDR3 nucleotides read TGTGCCAGCTTTAACCCTAGCTCCTATAATTCACCCCTCCACTTT. The chain links TRBV6-5 to TRBJ1-6, with D uncertain. Germline CDR1 is MNHEY and CDR2 is SVGAGI. The CDR3 is 15 residues long. Trimming stripped 8 bases from V and 0 bases from J, with 11 bases between.

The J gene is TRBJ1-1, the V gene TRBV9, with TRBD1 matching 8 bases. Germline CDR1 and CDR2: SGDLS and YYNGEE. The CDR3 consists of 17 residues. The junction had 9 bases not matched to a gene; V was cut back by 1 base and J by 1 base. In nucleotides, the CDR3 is TGTGCCAGCAGCGTATCCGGACAGGGTGTCGGGAACACTGAAGCTTTCTTT. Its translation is CASSVSGQGVGNTEAFF.

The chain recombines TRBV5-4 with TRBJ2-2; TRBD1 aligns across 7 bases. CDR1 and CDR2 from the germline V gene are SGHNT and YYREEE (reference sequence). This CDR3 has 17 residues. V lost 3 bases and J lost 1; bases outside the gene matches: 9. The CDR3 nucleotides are TGTGCCAGCAGCTACGGGACAGCAAGGGGGAACACCGGGGAGCTGTTTTTT. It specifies CASSYGTARGNTGELFF.

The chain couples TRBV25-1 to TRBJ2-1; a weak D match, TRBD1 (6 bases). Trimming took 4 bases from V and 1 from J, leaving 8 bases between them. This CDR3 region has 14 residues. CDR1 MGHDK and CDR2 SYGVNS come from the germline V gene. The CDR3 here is CASSVRGSYNEQFF. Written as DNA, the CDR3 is TGTGCCAGCAGTGTCAGGGGATCCTACAATGAGCAGTTCTTC. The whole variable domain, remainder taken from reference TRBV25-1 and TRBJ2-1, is EADIYQTPRYLVIGTGKKITLECSQTMGHDKMYWYQQDPGMELHLIHYSYGVNSTEKGDLSSESTVSRIRTEHFPLTLESARPSHTSQYLCASSVRGSYNEQFFGPGTRLTVL.

The CDR3 protein is CASSVRDRGTYSNQPQHF. The CDR3 DNA is TGTGCCAGCAGCGTCCGGGACAGGGGCACCTATAGCAATCAGCCCCAGCATTTT. This chain uses TRBV9 with TRBJ1-5; 10 bases line up with TRBD1. Germline CDR1 SGDLS, CDR2 YYNGEE. The CDR3 contains 18 residues. V lost 2 bases to trimming and J lost 0 bases; unmatched junction nucleotides: 8.

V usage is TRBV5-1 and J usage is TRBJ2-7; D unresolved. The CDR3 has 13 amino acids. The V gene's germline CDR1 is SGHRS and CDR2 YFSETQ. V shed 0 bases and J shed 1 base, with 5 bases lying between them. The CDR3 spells CASSLARSYEQYF. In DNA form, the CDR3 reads TGCGCCAGCAGCTTGGCCAGGTCCTACGAGCAGTACTTC.

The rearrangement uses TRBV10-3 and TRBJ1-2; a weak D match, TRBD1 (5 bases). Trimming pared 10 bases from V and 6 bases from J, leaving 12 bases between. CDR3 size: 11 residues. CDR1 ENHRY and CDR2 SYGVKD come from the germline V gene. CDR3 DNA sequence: TGTGCCAGCGGGGGTAAAGATGGCTACACCTTC. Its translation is CASGGKDGYTF.

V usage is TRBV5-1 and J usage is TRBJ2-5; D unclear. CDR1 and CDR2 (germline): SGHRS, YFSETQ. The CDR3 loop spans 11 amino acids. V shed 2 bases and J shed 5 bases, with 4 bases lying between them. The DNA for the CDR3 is TGCGCCAGCAGCTTCGAGGAGACCCAGTACTTC. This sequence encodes CASSFEETQYF. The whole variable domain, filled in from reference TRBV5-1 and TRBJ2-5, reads KAGVTQTPRYLIKTRGQQVTLSCSPISGHRSVSWYQQTPGQGLQFLFEYFSETQRNKGNFPGRFSGRQFSNSRSEMNVSTLELGDSALYLCASSFEETQYFGPGTRLLVL.

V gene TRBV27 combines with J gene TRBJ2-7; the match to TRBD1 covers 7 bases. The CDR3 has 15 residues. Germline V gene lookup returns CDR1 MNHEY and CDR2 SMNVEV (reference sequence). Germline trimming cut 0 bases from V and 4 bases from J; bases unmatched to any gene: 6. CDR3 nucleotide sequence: TGTGCCAGCAGTTTATCTTACAGGGGCGAATACGAGCAGTACTTC. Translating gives CASSLSYRGEYEQYF.

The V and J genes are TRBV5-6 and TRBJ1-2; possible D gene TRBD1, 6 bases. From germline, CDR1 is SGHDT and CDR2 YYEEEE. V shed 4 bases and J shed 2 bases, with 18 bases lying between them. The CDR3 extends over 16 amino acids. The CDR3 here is CASSRITGSANYGYTF. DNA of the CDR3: TGTGCCAGCAGCCGAATAACAGGGTCGGCAAACTATGGCTACACCTTC.

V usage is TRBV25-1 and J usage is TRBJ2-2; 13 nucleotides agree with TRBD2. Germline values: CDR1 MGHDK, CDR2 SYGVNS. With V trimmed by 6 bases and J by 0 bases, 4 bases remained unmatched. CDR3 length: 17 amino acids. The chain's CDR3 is CASSRLAGGPNTGELFF. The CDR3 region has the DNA TGTGCCAGCAGCAGACTAGCGGGGGGCCCGAACACCGGGGAGCTGTTTTTT.

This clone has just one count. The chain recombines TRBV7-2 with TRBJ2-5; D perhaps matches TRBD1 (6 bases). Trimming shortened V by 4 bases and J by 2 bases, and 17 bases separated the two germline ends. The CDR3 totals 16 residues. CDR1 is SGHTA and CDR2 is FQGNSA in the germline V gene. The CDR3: CASSYRGTGTQETQYF. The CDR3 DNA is TGTGCCAGCAGCTATAGGGGAACAGGGACGCAAGAGACCCAGTACTTC.

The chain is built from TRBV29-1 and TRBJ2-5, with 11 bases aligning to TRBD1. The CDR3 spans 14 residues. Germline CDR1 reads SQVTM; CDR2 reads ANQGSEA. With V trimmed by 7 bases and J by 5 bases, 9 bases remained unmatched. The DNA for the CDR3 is TGCAGCGCGACGGGACAGGGGGAAGCGGAGACCCAGTACTTC. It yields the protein CSATGQGEAETQYF.

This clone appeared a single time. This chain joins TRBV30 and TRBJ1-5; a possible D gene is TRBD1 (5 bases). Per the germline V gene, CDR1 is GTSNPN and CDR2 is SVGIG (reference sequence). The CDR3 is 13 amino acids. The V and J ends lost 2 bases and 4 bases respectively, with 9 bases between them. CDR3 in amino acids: CAWSSGGNQPQHF. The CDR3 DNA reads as TGTGCCTGGAGTTCGGGGGGAAATCAGCCCCAGCATTTT.

The CDR3 region is CASSLAGTGRNEQYF. The CDR3 nucleotides are TGTGCCAGCAGCTTAGCCGGGACAGGGCGGAACGAGCAGTACTTC. This sequence joins TRBV7-2 and TRBJ2-7; 9 bases are a match to TRBD1. Unmatched junction bases numbered 5, after V lost 0 bases and J lost 5 bases. CDR3 length equals 15 residues. Germline lookup yields CDR1 SGHTA and CDR2 FQGNSA. The full variable domain, in which reference TRBV7-2 and TRBJ2-7 provide the parts outside the CDR3, is GAGVSQSPSNKVTEKGKDVELRCDPISGHTALYWYRQSLGQGLEFLIYFQGNSAPDKSGLPSDRFSAERTGGSVSTLTIQRTQQEDSAVYLCASSLAGTGRNEQYFGPGTRLTVT.